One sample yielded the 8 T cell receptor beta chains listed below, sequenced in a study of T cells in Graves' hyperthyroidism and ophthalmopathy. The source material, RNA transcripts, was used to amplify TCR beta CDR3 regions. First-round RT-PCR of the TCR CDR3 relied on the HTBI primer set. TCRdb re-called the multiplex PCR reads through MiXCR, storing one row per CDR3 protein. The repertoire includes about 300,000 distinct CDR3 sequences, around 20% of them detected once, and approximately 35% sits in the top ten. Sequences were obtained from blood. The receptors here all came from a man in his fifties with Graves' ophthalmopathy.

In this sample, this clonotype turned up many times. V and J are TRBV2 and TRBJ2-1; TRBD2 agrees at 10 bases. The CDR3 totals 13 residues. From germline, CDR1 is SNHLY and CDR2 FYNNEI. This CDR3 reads CGTKEREGREQFF. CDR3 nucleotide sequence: TGTGGTACGAAGGAGCGGGAGGGCCGAGAGCAGTTCTTC. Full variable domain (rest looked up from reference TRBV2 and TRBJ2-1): EPEVTQTPSHQVTQMGQEVILRCVPISNHLYFYWYRQILGQKVEFLVSFYNNEISEKSEIFDDQFSVERPDGSNFTLKIRSTKLEDSAMYFCGTKEREGREQFFGPGTRLTVL.

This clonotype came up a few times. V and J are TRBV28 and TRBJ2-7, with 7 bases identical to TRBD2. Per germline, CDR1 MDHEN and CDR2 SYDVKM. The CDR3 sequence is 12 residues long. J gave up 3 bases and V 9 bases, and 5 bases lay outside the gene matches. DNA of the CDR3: TGTGCCAGTGGCGGGAGCGGCTACGAGCAGTACTTC. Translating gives CASGGSGYEQYF.

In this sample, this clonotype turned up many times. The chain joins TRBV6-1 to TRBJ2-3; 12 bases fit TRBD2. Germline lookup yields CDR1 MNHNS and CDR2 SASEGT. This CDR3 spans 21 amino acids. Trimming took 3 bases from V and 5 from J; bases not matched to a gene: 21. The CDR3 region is CASSDRRTGALLAGGKDTQYF. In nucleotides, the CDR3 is TGTGCCAGCAGTGACCGACGGACAGGGGCTTTACTAGCGGGAGGAAAAGATACGCAGTATTTT.

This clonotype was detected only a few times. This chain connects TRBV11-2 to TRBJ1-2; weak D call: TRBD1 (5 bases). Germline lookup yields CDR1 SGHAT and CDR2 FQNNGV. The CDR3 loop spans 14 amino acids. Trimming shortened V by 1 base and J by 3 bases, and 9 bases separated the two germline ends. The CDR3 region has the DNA TGTGCCAGCAGCTTAGGTCCCAGGGACTATGGCTACACCTTC. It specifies CASSLGPRDYGYTF.

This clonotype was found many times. CDR3 amino acids: CASSLRTGGLAGGPHEQYF. The CDR3 nucleotides are TGTGCCAGCAGTCTCCGGACAGGGGGACTAGCGGGAGGGCCTCATGAGCAGTACTTC. The chain has TRBV6-2 or TRBV6-3 and TRBJ2-7; TRBD2 agrees at 16 bases. Germline V lookup: CDR1 MNHEY, CDR2 SVGEGT. Germline trimming cut 5 bases from V and 7 bases from J; bases unmatched to any gene: 17. The CDR3 is 19 residues long.

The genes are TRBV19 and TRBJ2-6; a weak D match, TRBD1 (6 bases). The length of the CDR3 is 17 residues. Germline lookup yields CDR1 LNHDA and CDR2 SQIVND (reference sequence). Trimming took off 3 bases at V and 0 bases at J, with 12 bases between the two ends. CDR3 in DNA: TGTGCCAGTAGTATGGGGGCCGCTGCCTCTGGGGCCAACGTCCTGACTTTC. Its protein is CASSMGAAASGANVLTF.

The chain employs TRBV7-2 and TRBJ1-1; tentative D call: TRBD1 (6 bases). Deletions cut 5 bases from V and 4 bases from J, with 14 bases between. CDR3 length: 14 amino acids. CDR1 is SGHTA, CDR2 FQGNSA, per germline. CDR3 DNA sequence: TGTGCCAGCAGCCCGGACAGACTAGTCACTGAAGCTTTCTTT. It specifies CASSPDRLVTEAFF.

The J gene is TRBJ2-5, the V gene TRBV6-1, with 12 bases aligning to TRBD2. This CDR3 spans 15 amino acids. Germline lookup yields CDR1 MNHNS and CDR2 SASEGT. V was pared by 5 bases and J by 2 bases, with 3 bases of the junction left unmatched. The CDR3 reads CASSYLAGGQETQYF. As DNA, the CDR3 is TGTGCCAGCAGTTATCTAGCGGGAGGGCAAGAGACCCAGTACTTC.